One sample yielded the 27 T cell receptor beta chains listed below, sequenced in a study of synovial regulatory T cells in juvenile arthritis. Assay used: immunoSEQ multiplex PCR; TCRdb lists only in-frame clones, some missing. Its listing shows more than 9,500 clones. Sequencing was done on a sample of Treg cells from blood. Stated subset: remaining (HLA-DR-negative) circulating blood Treg cells. The source of these receptors is a donor aged 2-30 years with juvenile idiopathic arthritis.

The rearrangement links TRBV7-2 to TRBJ2-7; the D call of TRBD2 rests on TCRdb alone, since no DNA is present to check it. The CDR3 contains 15 residues. No coding sequence is recorded. The germline gives CDR1 SGHTA, CDR2 FQGNSA. CDR3 residues: CASSMVGGNSYEQYF.

The rearrangement joins TRBV5-1 to TRBJ1-1; TCRdb outputs TRBD1, but without DNA this stays unchecked. Germline loops: CDR1 SGHRS, CDR2 YFSETQ. This CDR3 is 17 amino acids long. No DNA is listed. The CDR3 sequence: CASSLARRGRMNTEAFF.

The chain uses TRBV10-3 and TRBJ2-1; checking the TCRdb D call of TRBD1 is not possible without DNA. The germline V gene encodes CDR1 ENHRY and CDR2 SYGVKD. The CDR3 spans 12 residues. The nucleotide record is missing. CDR3 sequence reads: CATTSSYNEQFF.

The chain carries TRBV7-8 and TRBJ1-1; TCRdb lists TRBD1, though no DNA is available to test this call. Germline-derived CDR1 and CDR2 are SGHVS and FQNEAQ. The CDR3 is made up of 15 amino acids. No DNA is recorded. The CDR3 is CASSLGAGMNTEAFF.

The chain has TRBV18 and TRBJ2-5; the D call from TCRdb, TRBD2, cannot be confirmed without DNA. This CDR3 spans 14 amino acids. No DNA is listed. Germline CDR1 and CDR2: KGHSH and LQKENI. The CDR3 protein is CASSQRTGPETQYF.

V usage is TRBV6-5 and J usage is TRBJ2-7; TCRdb outputs TRBD1, but without DNA this stays unchecked. This CDR3 has 15 amino acids. Only the protein sequence is given. CDR1 is MNHEY, CDR2 SVGAGI, per germline. CDR3 residues: CASSPITTGTYEQYF.

Here the CDR3 reads CASSTPGLAGVTGELFF. The chain is built from TRBV21-1 and TRBJ2-2; TCRdb's D call of TRBD2 is untestable without DNA. TRBV21-1 is a documented pseudogene. This CDR3 is 17 amino acids long. No DNA sequence is on record.

This chain links TRBV5-1 with TRBJ2-1. This CDR3 is built from 14 residues. The nucleotide record is missing. The germline V gene encodes CDR1 SGHRS and CDR2 YFSETQ. The CDR3 sequence is CASSWWDGYNEQFF.

V usage is TRBV5-4 and J usage is TRBJ2-5; TCRdb returns TRBD2, unconfirmable since there is no DNA. The CDR3 has 13 residues. DNA is not recorded here. Germline CDR1 and CDR2: SGHNT and YYREEE (reference sequence). The CDR3 loop reads CASSLRRGETQYF.

The V and J genes are TRBV4-1 and TRBJ2-2; the TRBD2 assignment by TCRdb is unverifiable without DNA. The CDR3 spans 15 residues. No nucleotide data were recorded. The germline CDR1 and CDR2 sequences are MGHRA and YSYEKL. The CDR3 sequence: CASSLSGVGTGELFF.

The chain has TRBV27 and TRBJ2-7. From germline, CDR1 is MNHEY and CDR2 SMNVEV (reference sequence). This CDR3 region has 14 residues. Nucleotide data are not available. CDR3 amino acids: CASSLLGGTYEQYF.

The chain carries TRBV10-2 and TRBJ1-1. Germline CDR1 WSHSY, CDR2 SAAADI. The CDR3 is 16 amino acids. DNA for this receptor is not on file. CDR3 in amino acids: CASRPSGGGHSTEAFF.

V usage is TRBV28 and J usage is TRBJ2-2; TCRdb picks TRBD1, but there is no DNA to check that call. The CDR3 loop spans 16 amino acids. A DNA sequence was not provided. Per the germline V gene, CDR1 is MDHEN and CDR2 is SYDVKM. CDR3 loop: CASRHPGQAHTGELFF.

J is TRBJ1-5 and V is TRBV6-6. The germline V gene has CDR1 MNHNY and CDR2 SVGAGI (reference sequence). The CDR3 has 15 residues. This entry has no DNA. The CDR3 is CASSYVNLGNQPQHF.

This clone is labeled medium-sized based on frequency. V and J are TRBV10-2 and TRBJ1-3. The germline V gene encodes CDR1 WSHSY and CDR2 SAAADI. This CDR3 has 13 amino acids. No DNA is recorded. CDR3 protein: CASSESGGNTIYF.

The chain recombines TRBV28 with TRBJ1-1. This CDR3 is 14 amino acids long. The coding DNA is unavailable. From germline, CDR1 is MDHEN and CDR2 SYDVKM. CDR3 in amino acids: CASSSPNGWTEAFF.

This chain links TRBV5-4 with TRBJ1-5. CDR1 is SGHNT and CDR2 is YYREEE in the germline V gene (reference sequence). This CDR3 region has 15 residues. A DNA sequence was not provided. CDR3 residues: CASSLAGEGNQPQHF. Supplemented by reference TRBV5-4 and TRBJ1-5, the full variable domain reads ETGVTQSPTHLIKTRGQQVTLRCSSQSGHNTVSWYQQALGQGPQFIFQYYREEENGRGNFPPRFSGLQFPNYSSELNVNALELDDSALYLCASSLAGEGNQPQHFGDGTRLSIL.

This chain links TRBV2 with TRBJ1-4. From germline, CDR1 is SNHLY and CDR2 FYNNEI. This CDR3 has 15 residues. No DNA appears here. This CDR3 reads CASSERGLANEKLFF.

This chain connects TRBV19 to TRBJ2-3; the D gene TCRdb calls, TRBD2, cannot be checked with no DNA. The V gene's germline CDR1 is LNHDA and CDR2 SQIVND (reference sequence). The CDR3 totals 14 residues. No DNA sequence is on record. The CDR3 sequence: CASSIELSTDTQYF.

This chain links TRBV14 with TRBJ2-7; TCRdb designates TRBD1, a call that cannot be tested without DNA. CDR1 is SGHDN and CDR2 is FVKESK in the germline V gene. The CDR3 runs to 17 residues. The record lacks a DNA sequence. The CDR3 sequence is CASSLYPGQSISYEQYF.

The rearrangement links TRBV5-6 to TRBJ2-7; the D gene TCRdb calls, TRBD2, cannot be checked with no DNA. The CDR3 has 13 amino acids. No nucleotide data were recorded. Per the germline V gene, CDR1 is SGHDT and CDR2 is YYEEEE. The CDR3 here is CASSFTAGGEQYF.

The chain uses TRBV5-1 and TRBJ1-2. CDR3 length equals 13 residues. The entry carries no DNA sequence. CDR1 is SGHRS, CDR2 YFSETQ, per germline. The chain's CDR3 is CASSPKGFSRYTF.

J is TRBJ2-7 and V is TRBV28; absent DNA, TCRdb's TRBD1 call cannot be checked. CDR3 size: 15 residues. No DNA was logged. From germline, CDR1 is MDHEN and CDR2 SYDVKM. This CDR3 reads CASSQAGTGTYEQYF.

The rearrangement links TRBV11-2 to TRBJ2-1; the D call from TCRdb, TRBD2, cannot be confirmed without DNA. CDR3 length equals 18 residues. The record lacks a DNA sequence. The germline V gene has CDR1 SGHAT and CDR2 FQNNGV. This CDR3 reads CASSQGVSGRSSYNEQFF.

The chain uses TRBV15 and TRBJ2-1; TCRdb calls TRBD2, which cannot be checked without DNA. Per the germline V gene, CDR1 is LNHNV and CDR2 is YYDKDF (reference sequence). The CDR3 runs to 14 residues. DNA for this receptor is not on file. CDR3 loop: CATSRRLALEVQFF.

The CDR3 protein is CASSEQGGASNQPQHF. The chain combines TRBV2 with TRBJ1-5; the D gene TCRdb calls, TRBD1, cannot be checked with no DNA. This CDR3 is 16 amino acids long. No DNA sequence was recorded. Germline CDR1 reads SNHLY; CDR2 reads FYNNEI.

The chain combines TRBV19 with TRBJ2-7; there is no DNA to check the TCRdb D call of TRBD2. Germline CDR1 LNHDA, CDR2 SQIVND (reference sequence). The CDR3 extends over 13 amino acids. The record lacks a DNA sequence. The CDR3 is CASSTLAGLEQYF.